The 6 T cell receptor beta chains below were found in one sample sequenced in a study of cytomegalovirus exposure and HLA in healthy donors. The study ran its PCR with 60 Vbeta and 13 Jbeta primers. Profiled with immunoSEQ multiplex PCR; TCRdb holds only in-frame clones, not every one. The sample lists about 55,000 clones; around three fifths were seen once. Sample: PBMCs. The source is a human donor in good health.

V gene TRBV7-9 combines with J gene TRBJ2-7, with D possibly TRBD2 on 6 matching bases. The length of the CDR3 is 14 residues. Germline values: CDR1 SEHNR, CDR2 FQNEAQ (reference sequence). Trimming pared 4 bases from V and 3 bases from J, leaving 13 bases between. This CDR3 reads CASSYGGRHYEQYF. CDR3 sequence (DNA): TGTGCCAGCAGCTACGGGGGACGGCACTACGAGCAGTACTTC.

The chain combines TRBV10-3 with TRBJ1-1, with D unresolved. Trimming left V 4 bases short and J 1 base short, with 7 bases between. Germline assignment: CDR1 ENHRY and CDR2 SYGVKD. The CDR3 contains 13 residues. The CDR3 is CAISANGNTEAFF. The CDR3 DNA is TGTGCCATCAGTGCTAACGGGAACACTGAAGCTTTCTTT.

The chain uses TRBV19 and TRBJ2-1; maybe TRBD2 (7 bases). V lost 7 bases to trimming and J lost 4 bases, with 14 bases between them. The CDR3 contains 14 residues. In germline, CDR1 is LNHDA, CDR2 SQIVND (reference sequence). The CDR3 coding sequence is TGTGCCAGTACCTGGGGGGGCCCGTACAATGAGCAGTTCTTC. Protein product: CASTWGGPYNEQFF.

This clone has only a few counts. The chain joins TRBV25-1 to TRBJ1-2, with D maybe TRBD1 (5 bases). The CDR3 loop spans 15 amino acids. Trimming cost V 4 bases and J 2 bases, with 14 bases left between them. Germline values: CDR1 MGHDK, CDR2 SYGVNS. The CDR3 here is CASSGPGIRNYGYTF. CDR3 in DNA: TGTGCCAGCAGTGGCCCAGGGATTAGGAACTATGGCTACACCTTC.

The count of this clone is one. This chain uses TRBV2 with TRBJ2-1; 7 bases are shared with TRBD2. The germline gives CDR1 SNHLY, CDR2 FYNNEI. V trimming: 3 bases; J trimming: 9 bases; junction bases outside the gene matches: 5. The CDR3 is 13 amino acids. The CDR3 reads CASSDTSGGEQFF. In nucleotides, the CDR3 is TGTGCCAGCAGTGACACCTCGGGAGGTGAGCAGTTCTTC.

Only a few counts were recorded for this clone. V gene TRBV29-1 combines with J gene TRBJ1-2; a weak D match, TRBD1 (5 bases). V shed 3 bases and J shed 5 bases, with 7 bases lying between them. The germline gives CDR1 SQVTM, CDR2 ANQGSEA. The CDR3 is 11 amino acids. CDR3 DNA sequence: TGCAGCGTTGATACAGGTTATGGCTACACCTTC. It encodes CSVDTGYGYTF.